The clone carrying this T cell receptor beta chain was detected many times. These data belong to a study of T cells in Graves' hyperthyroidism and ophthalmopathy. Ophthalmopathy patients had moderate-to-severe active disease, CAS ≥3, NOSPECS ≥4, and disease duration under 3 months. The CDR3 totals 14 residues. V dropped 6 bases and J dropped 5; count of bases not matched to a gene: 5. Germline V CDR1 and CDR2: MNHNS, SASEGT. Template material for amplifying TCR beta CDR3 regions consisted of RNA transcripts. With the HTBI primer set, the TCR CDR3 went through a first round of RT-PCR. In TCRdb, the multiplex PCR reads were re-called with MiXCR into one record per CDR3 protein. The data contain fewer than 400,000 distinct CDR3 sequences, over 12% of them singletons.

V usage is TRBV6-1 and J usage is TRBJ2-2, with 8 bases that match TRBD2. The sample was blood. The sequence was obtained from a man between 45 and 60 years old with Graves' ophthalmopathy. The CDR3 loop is CASRVAGRTGELFF. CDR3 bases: TGTGCCAGCAGAGTAGCGGGACGGACCGGGGAGCTGTTTTTT.